The next 13 T cell receptor beta chains were all read from a single sample in a study of blood T cell repertoires in COVID-19. Libraries were prepared by immunoSEQ multiplex PCR; TCRdb keeps only in-frame clonotypes and omits some of them. The sample carries 190,000 or so clones, 90% recorded once. The sequencing input was peripheral blood. Every receptor here comes from a man aged 45-65 years with acute or convalescent COVID-19.

The chain carries TRBV11-2 and TRBJ2-1; weak D call: TRBD1 (6 bases). Trimming stripped 5 bases from V and 10 bases from J, with 15 bases between. This CDR3 is 13 amino acids long. Germline V lookup: CDR1 SGHAT, CDR2 FQNNGV. CDR3: CASSPGHEREQFF. Here the CDR3 DNA reads TGTGCCAGCAGCCCGGGACACGAAAGGGAGCAGTTCTTC.

This sequence joins TRBV6-6 and TRBJ1-5; D is possibly TRBD1 (5 bases). V lost 4 bases and J 0 bases, leaving 10 bases between the germline ends. This CDR3 is built from 15 residues. Germline lookup yields CDR1 MNHNY and CDR2 SVGAGI (reference sequence). Here the CDR3 reads CASSLTVYSNQPQHF. The CDR3 coding sequence is TGTGCCAGCAGTTTGACAGTTTATAGCAATCAGCCCCAGCATTTT.

The rearrangement links TRBV4-2 to TRBJ1-1, with D perhaps matching TRBD1 (5 bases). The CDR3 runs to 15 residues. Deletions cut 1 base from V and 0 bases from J, with 9 bases between. Germline lookup yields CDR1 LGHNA and CDR2 YNFKEQ. CDR3 residues: CASSQGGGMNTEAFF. In DNA form, the CDR3 reads TGTGCCAGCAGCCAAGGTGGGGGGATGAACACTGAAGCTTTCTTT.

This clone occurred a few times. The chain carries TRBV10-1 and TRBJ1-2; 9 bases fit TRBD1. CDR3 size: 15 residues. The trim removed 6 bases at V and 0 bases at J, leaving 5 bases unmatched. Germline CDR1 WNHNN, CDR2 SYGVQD (reference sequence). In DNA, the CDR3 is TGCGCCAGCAGGCCGGGACAGGGAGCTAACTATGGCTACACCTTC. Its protein is CASRPGQGANYGYTF.

This chain uses TRBV5-4 with TRBJ1-1; 7 nucleotides match TRBD1. The V and J ends lost 0 bases and 5 bases, in that order; junction bases with no gene match: 7. Germline assignment: CDR1 SGHNT and CDR2 YYREEE (reference sequence). The CDR3 runs to 15 residues. Written as DNA, the CDR3 is TGTGCCAGCAGCTTGGCCGGGAGGGGGCAGACTGAAGCTTTCTTT. The encoded protein is CASSLAGRGQTEAFF.

The CDR3 sequence: CASSSRTGPDTQYF. In DNA form, the CDR3 reads TGTGCCAGCAGCTCGAGGACAGGGCCAGATACGCAGTATTTT. The chain couples TRBV7-9 to TRBJ2-3; 8 nucleotides align to TRBD1. V was clipped by 4 bases and J by 4 bases; unmatched bases: 4. The CDR3 spans 14 residues. Germline loops: CDR1 SEHNR, CDR2 FQNEAQ (reference sequence).

The rearrangement joins TRBV9 to TRBJ2-3; D remains ambiguous. The germline V gene has CDR1 SGDLS and CDR2 YYNGEE. The CDR3 contains 14 residues. The V and J ends lost 4 bases and 0 bases respectively, with 9 bases between them. In nucleotides, the CDR3 is TGTGCCAGCAGCCCCCGTCCCAGCACAGATACGCAGTATTTT. Protein sequence: CASSPRPSTDTQYF.

The genes are TRBV28 and TRBJ1-6; the D is unclear. Trimming removed 5 bases at V and 4 bases at J, with 18 bases between. Germline CDR1 is MDHEN and CDR2 is SYDVKM. This CDR3 region has 17 residues. CDR3 sequence (DNA): TGTGCCAGCAGTCCATCACCGTCCTCTAAGTATAATTCACCCCTCCACTTT. This codes for CASSPSPSSKYNSPLHF.

The chain joins TRBV6-1 to TRBJ2-3, with 9 bases matching TRBD2. J was trimmed by 7 bases and V by 3 bases; bases with no gene match: 11. CDR1 MNHNS and CDR2 SASEGT come from the germline V gene. The CDR3 loop spans 16 amino acids. The DNA of the CDR3 is TGTGCCAGCAGTGATTTTGCGGGAGGGGGCGGGAATACGCAGTATTTT. This codes for CASSDFAGGGGNTQYF.

This clone was detected once. J is TRBJ1-2 and V is TRBV7-2; D call uncertain. Germline CDR1 reads SGHTA; CDR2 reads FQGNSA. CDR3 length equals 14 residues. V was shortened by 1 base and J by 2 bases, with 8 bases between the two germline ends. The CDR3 sequence: CASSLVRENYGYTF. CDR3 nucleotides: TGTGCCAGCAGCTTAGTTCGCGAGAACTATGGCTACACCTTC.

This clone has a single count. J is TRBJ1-1 and V is TRBV9; a possible D gene is TRBD1 (5 bases). This CDR3 contains 19 residues. The ends were cut back, 3 bases at V and 1 base at J, with 25 bases in the middle. Germline V CDR1 and CDR2: SGDLS, YYNGEE. In DNA, the CDR3 is TGTGCCAGCAGCGCTCTAAGGGGATACCGCCTCGTCGAGAACACTGAAGCTTTCTTT. This encodes CASSALRGYRLVENTEAFF.

V and J are TRBV24-1 and TRBJ2-2; TRBD1 matches 7 bases. Germline-derived CDR1 and CDR2 are KGHDR and SFDVKD. Unmatched junction bases numbered 11, after V lost 4 bases and J lost 1 base. This CDR3 has 18 amino acids. The CDR3 loop reads CATSDHPSGTENTGELFF. CDR3 sequence (DNA): TGTGCCACCAGTGACCATCCCTCCGGGACAGAGAACACCGGGGAGCTGTTTTTT.

The chain uses TRBV5-6 and TRBJ2-7, with D perhaps TRBD1 (5 bases). V lost 0 bases and J 6 bases, leaving 10 bases between the germline ends. The germline CDR1 and CDR2 sequences are SGHDT and YYEEEE. The CDR3 is made up of 13 amino acids. The CDR3 loop is CASSLVGEVEQYV. The CDR3 DNA is TGTGCCAGCAGCTTGGTAGGGGAAGTCGAGCAGTACGTC.